One sample yielded the 30 T cell receptor beta chains listed below, sequenced in a study of T cells after yellow fever vaccination. In TCRdb, the 5' RACE reads were re-called with MiXCR into one record per CDR3 protein. The table records some 340,000 distinct CDR3 sequences, about 4% of them present only once. The starting material was PBMCs, obtained 5 days after the yellow fever booster vaccination. The receptors originated from a man younger than 30 who received the YFV17D yellow fever vaccine.

This clonotype was found many times. The chain uses TRBV11-2 and TRBJ2-1; no firm D call. Trimming cost V 4 bases and J 4 bases, with 5 bases left between them. Germline V gene data show CDR1 as SGHAT and CDR2 as FQNNGV. There are 12 residues in the CDR3. The DNA of the CDR3 is TGTGCCAGCAGCTACGCATACAATGAGCAGTTCTTC. Protein sequence: CASSYAYNEQFF.

This clonotype has just a few counts. The chain recombines TRBV4-1 with TRBJ2-1; 7 bases align to TRBD1. V was clipped by 2 bases and J by 6 bases; unmatched bases: 10. The CDR3 is made up of 16 amino acids. Germline values: CDR1 MGHRA, CDR2 YSYEKL. The CDR3, as DNA: TGCGCCAGCAGCCAAAGGGAGCAGGGGGATCTCAATGAGCAGTTCTTC. Translation: CASSQREQGDLNEQFF.

The V and J genes are TRBV20-1 and TRBJ1-6, with a possible D match to TRBD1 (6 bases). CDR1 and CDR2 (germline): DFQATT, SNEGSKA (reference sequence). Trimming removed 4 bases from V and 9 bases from J, with 19 bases in between. The length of the CDR3 is 15 residues. The CDR3 region is CSAKENYRDGSPLHF. The DNA of the CDR3 is TGCAGTGCTAAAGAGAATTACAGGGATGGTTCACCCCTCCACTTT.

This clonotype was detected many times. V gene TRBV7-3 combines with J gene TRBJ2-2, with TRBD2 identical over 8 bases. V dropped 8 bases and J dropped 1; count of bases not matched to a gene: 6. This CDR3 has 15 amino acids. Germline V CDR1 and CDR2: SGHTA, FQGTGA. The CDR3 DNA follows: TGTGCCAGCGGCCCAGCGGGGGTGAACACCGGGGAGCTGTTTTTT. Translated, it gives CASGPAGVNTGELFF.

This clonotype has ten or more counts. The chain is built from TRBV4-2 and TRBJ1-4; 11 bases are shared with TRBD1. This CDR3 contains 16 residues. Looked up from germline, CDR1 is LGHNA and CDR2 is YNFKEQ. The junction had 4 bases not matched to a gene; V was cut back by 0 bases and J by 7 bases. The DNA of the CDR3 is TGTGCCAGCAGCCAAGATGCGGGGACAGGGGGTGAAAAACTGTTTTTT. It codes for CASSQDAGTGGEKLFF.

This clonotype was recorded many times. The chain combines TRBV7-2 with TRBJ2-4; 7 bases are a match to TRBD1. J was trimmed by 9 bases and V by 3 bases; bases with no gene match: 8. Germline loops: CDR1 SGHTA, CDR2 FQGNSA. The CDR3 sequence is 14 residues long. CDR3: CASSLTGISSIQYF. In nucleotides, the CDR3 is TGTGCCAGCAGCTTGACAGGGATTTCTAGCATTCAGTACTTC. The full variable domain, in which reference TRBV7-2 and TRBJ2-4 provide the parts outside the CDR3, is GAGVSQSPSNKVTEKGKDVELRCDPISGHTALYWYRQSLGQGLEFLIYFQGNSAPDKSGLPSDRFSAERTGGSVSTLTIQRTQQEDSAVYLCASSLTGISSIQYFGAGTRLSVL.

The chain recombines TRBV12-3 or TRBV12-4 with TRBJ1-2, with D hard to call. The CDR3 extends over 17 amino acids. Between the trimmed V and J ends, which lost 0 bases and 2 bases, there was a span of 16 bases. The CDR3 DNA sequence: TGTGCCAGCAGTTTAGCGCTATCTTTTCTGGCAAACTATGGCTACACCTTC. Translating it yields CASSLALSFLANYGYTF.

As regards this clonotype: A much larger clonotype is one base distant, so this may be a read error. The chain combines TRBV6-5 with TRBJ1-6; D gene uncertain. From germline, CDR1 is MNHEY and CDR2 SVGAGI. Trimming cost V 5 bases and J 11 bases, with 13 bases left between them. The CDR3 length is 13 residues. CDR3: CASSAGAYPPLHF. DNA of the CDR3: TGTGCCAGCAGTGCGGGAGCATATCCACCCCTCCACTTT.

This clonotype was picked up many times. The rearrangement joins TRBV6-6 to TRBJ2-7; TRBD1 aligns across 8 bases. This CDR3 spans 17 amino acids. The trim removed 0 bases at V and 7 bases at J, leaving 14 bases unmatched. Germline CDR1 is MNHNY and CDR2 is SVGAGI (reference sequence). CDR3 nucleotides: TGTGCCAGCAGTTACTCGTATGGGACAGGCCCTTTTGGGGAGCAGTACTTC. Its translation: CASSYSYGTGPFGEQYF.

This clonotype came up many times. The chain couples TRBV27 to TRBJ1-1; unclear D gene. V lost 6 bases and J 1 base, leaving 12 bases between the germline ends. Germline loops: CDR1 MNHEY, CDR2 SMNVEV (reference sequence). There are 14 residues in the CDR3. CDR3 in amino acids: CASSPPGRNTEAFF. As DNA, the CDR3 is TGTGCCAGCAGCCCGCCCGGGCGGAACACTGAAGCTTTCTTT.

This clonotype has a handful of counts. The chain links TRBV14 to TRBJ1-1; the D is unclear. Germline CDR1 reads SGHDN; CDR2 reads FVKESK. The CDR3 contains 13 residues. Trimming shortened V by 5 bases and J by 1 base, and 8 bases separated the two germline ends. CDR3 protein: CASSSQPNTEAFF. CDR3 DNA: TGTGCCAGCAGCTCACAGCCGAACACTGAAGCTTTCTTT.

The CDR3 sequence is CASSTQGSVETQYF. For the CDR3, the DNA is TGTGCCAGCAGCACCCAAGGGAGTGTTGAGACCCAGTACTTC. The chain joins TRBV5-4 to TRBJ2-5, with D possibly matching TRBD2 (5 bases). Germline CDR1 and CDR2: SGHNT and YYREEE (reference sequence). V was pared by 4 bases and J by 5 bases, with 15 bases between. The CDR3 totals 14 residues.

The chain joins TRBV15 to TRBJ2-5; 11 positions agree with TRBD2. V shed 5 bases, J shed 6 bases, and the junction held 11 bases outside the gene matches. CDR3 length equals 16 residues. Germline CDR1 is LNHNV and CDR2 is YYDKDF (reference sequence). CDR3 residues: CATSLEVAGGQKTQYF. CDR3 in DNA: TGTGCCACCAGCCTCGAGGTAGCGGGGGGGCAAAAGACCCAGTACTTC.

The CDR3 loop reads CASGRLAGDTDTQYF. In DNA, the CDR3 is TGTGCCAGCGGCCGACTAGCGGGGGACACAGATACGCAGTATTTT. J is TRBJ2-3 and V is TRBV9; 12 bases are a match to TRBD2. The CDR3 covers 15 residues. J lost 2 bases, V lost 7 bases, and 5 bases had no gene match. Germline V lookup: CDR1 SGDLS, CDR2 YYNGEE.

A few counts support this clonotype. The chain recombines TRBV7-9 with TRBJ2-6; 7 positions match TRBD1. The CDR3 runs to 19 residues. The germline V gene encodes CDR1 SEHNR and CDR2 FQNEAQ (reference sequence). V lost 11 bases to trimming and J lost 1 base; unmatched junction nucleotides: 20. The CDR3 here is CAVTGVVRDRRSGANVLTF. The DNA of the CDR3 is TGTGCCGTCACAGGGGTTGTTAGGGACCGAAGGTCTGGGGCCAACGTCCTGACTTTC.

The rearrangement joins TRBV4-1 to TRBJ1-4, with 11 nucleotides matching TRBD1. The V gene's germline CDR1 is MGHRA and CDR2 YSYEKL. This CDR3 contains 16 residues. Trimming took 4 bases from V and 5 from J; bases not matched to a gene: 6. CDR3 coding DNA: TGCGCCAGCAGCCGCTTGGGGACAGGGGGAAATGAAAAACTGTTTTTT. This codes for CASSRLGTGGNEKLFF.

This clonotype has just a few counts. The gene calls are TRBV10-3 and TRBJ2-3; no firm D call. The germline CDR1 and CDR2 sequences are ENHRY and SYGVKD. V was clipped by 7 bases and J by 2 bases, with 16 bases between them. CDR3 length: 15 amino acids. The CDR3 DNA reads TGTGCCATCAAGGATAGCAAAGGCCCCACAGATACGCAGTATTTT. Translating it yields CAIKDSKGPTDTQYF.

This clonotype was counted a few times. This chain connects TRBV3-1 to TRBJ2-2; maybe TRBD1 (5 bases). The germline V gene has CDR1 LGHDT and CDR2 YNNKEL (reference sequence). The V and J ends lost 7 bases and 1 base respectively, with 13 bases between them. The CDR3 is 15 amino acids. CDR3 nucleotides: TGTGCCAGCACCGTTCTTACAGGGAACACCGGGGAGCTGTTTTTT. It specifies CASTVLTGNTGELFF.

This clonotype was observed a handful of times. The chain recombines TRBV7-9 with TRBJ2-5; maybe TRBD1 (6 bases). The CDR3 extends over 14 amino acids. Germline V gene lookup returns CDR1 SEHNR and CDR2 FQNEAQ (reference sequence). V lost 5 bases, J lost 2 bases, and 12 bases lay in between. The DNA of the CDR3 is TGTGCCAGCAGCAAAGGGACAAATCAAGAGACCCAGTACTTC. This translates into CASSKGTNQETQYF.

This clonotype was counted a few times. The chain uses TRBV18 and TRBJ1-2, with TRBD1 matching 10 bases. With 3 bases clipped from V and 5 bases from J, the junction kept 12 bases outside the gene matches. CDR1 is KGHSH, CDR2 LQKENI, per germline. CDR3 length: 17 residues. The CDR3 spells CASSPWDRGLVDYGYTF. CDR3 bases: TGTGCCAGCTCACCCTGGGACAGGGGTTTGGTTGATTATGGCTACACCTTC. The whole variable domain, remainder taken from reference TRBV18 and TRBJ1-2, is NAGVMQNPRHLVRRRGQEARLRCSPMKGHSHVYWYRQLPEEGLKFMVYLQKENIIDESGMPKERFSAEFPKEGPSILRIQQVVRGDSAAYFCASSPWDRGLVDYGYTFGSGTRLTVV.

CDR3 region: CASSRPLGGGNNEQFF. In DNA, the CDR3 is TGTGCCAGCAGCCGCCCCCTAGGTGGTGGGAACAATGAGCAGTTCTTC. The rearrangement joins TRBV3-1 to TRBJ2-1, with unresolved D. The CDR3 spans 16 residues. The V gene's germline CDR1 is LGHDT and CDR2 YNNKEL (reference sequence). Trimming cost V 4 bases and J 5 bases, with 18 bases left between them.

The rearrangement joins TRBV5-1 to TRBJ2-3; D may be TRBD1 (7 bases). V shed 7 bases and J shed 5 bases, with 17 bases lying between them. CDR3 length: 14 amino acids. Germline V gene lookup returns CDR1 SGHRS and CDR2 YFSETQ. The CDR3 DNA sequence: TGCGCCAGCCGGGGGACAGTGGTGGGAGATACGCAGTATTTT. Translation: CASRGTVVGDTQYF. Looking up the rest from reference TRBV5-1 and TRBJ2-3 gives the full variable domain: KAGVTQTPRYLIKTRGQQVTLSCSPISGHRSVSWYQQTPGQGLQFLFEYFSETQRNKGNFPGRFSGRQFSNSRSEMNVSTLELGDSALYLCASRGTVVGDTQYFGPGTRLTVL.

In this sample, this clonotype turned up a few times. J is TRBJ2-4 and V is TRBV5-1; D is perhaps TRBD2 (5 bases). Germline-derived CDR1 and CDR2 are SGHRS and YFSETQ. The V end lost 4 bases, the J end lost 3 bases, and 17 bases lay between the germline ends. This CDR3 spans 16 amino acids. The CDR3, as DNA: TGCGCCAGCAGCGGCCTCGGGGATGCCGTCAAAAACATTCAGTACTTC. It encodes CASSGLGDAVKNIQYF.

The chain carries TRBV10-3 and TRBJ2-2; TRBD1 agrees at 7 bases. The CDR3 spans 16 residues. The J segment lost 2 bases and the V segment lost 6 bases, leaving 9 bases of the junction unmatched. Germline CDR1 reads ENHRY; CDR2 reads SYGVKD. DNA for the CDR3: TGTGCCATCAGATCGCCCGGGACAGAAAACACCGGGGAGCTGTTTTTT. This sequence encodes CAIRSPGTENTGELFF.

The gene calls are TRBV10-1 and TRBJ2-3, with 9 bases fitting TRBD1. The germline V gene has CDR1 WNHNN and CDR2 SYGVQD (reference sequence). The ends lost 4 bases at V and 3 bases at J; junction bases unmatched: 5. This CDR3 region has 15 residues. CDR3 nucleotides: TGCGCCAGCAGTGTCCCGGGACAGGGAACAGATACGCAGTATTTT. It codes for CASSVPGQGTDTQYF.

V gene TRBV5-1 combines with J gene TRBJ2-1; maybe TRBD1 (6 bases). Germline lookup yields CDR1 SGHRS and CDR2 YFSETQ. The CDR3 has 16 amino acids. The ends were cut back, 8 bases at V and 0 bases at J, with 18 bases in the middle. The CDR3 bases are TGCGCCAGGGCCCACCGAGGGACACGCTCCTACAATGAGCAGTTCTTC. This codes for CARAHRGTRSYNEQFF.

In this sample, this clonotype turned up a few times. The CDR3 sequence: CASSEGSGQSSYNEQFF. CDR3 sequence (DNA): TGTGCCAGCAGTGAGGGTTCGGGACAGAGCTCCTACAATGAGCAGTTCTTC. V usage is TRBV6-2 or TRBV6-3 and J usage is TRBJ2-1; TRBD1 aligns across 7 bases. Germline trimming cut 5 bases from V and 0 bases from J; bases unmatched to any gene: 10. CDR3 length equals 17 residues. Germline assignment: CDR1 MNHEY and CDR2 SVGEGT.

The chain uses TRBV6-2 or TRBV6-3 and TRBJ1-5; maybe TRBD1 (5 bases). CDR1 MNHEY and CDR2 SVGEGT come from the germline V gene. Between the trimmed V and J ends, which lost 6 bases and 2 bases, there was a span of 14 bases. The CDR3 sequence is 15 residues long. The CDR3 here is CASSMVGAGNQPQHF. The CDR3 DNA sequence: TGTGCCAGCAGCATGGTCGGGGCCGGCAATCAGCCCCAGCATTTT.

The J gene is TRBJ2-5, the V gene TRBV11-1, with D possibly TRBD2 on 5 matching bases. The CDR3 is made up of 17 amino acids. Germline loops: CDR1 SGHAT, CDR2 FQDESV (reference sequence). With 0 bases removed from V and 3 bases from J, the gap between germline ends came to 17 bases. The CDR3 region has the DNA TGTGCCAGCAGCTTAGCCATAGTTCGGACTGCAGAAGAGACCCAGTACTTC. As protein: CASSLAIVRTAEETQYF.

The chain combines TRBV6-2 or TRBV6-3 with TRBJ2-1; 7 bases map to TRBD1. J lost 1 base, V lost 8 bases, and 5 bases had no gene match. This CDR3 comprises 14 residues. CDR1 is MNHEY and CDR2 is SVGEGT in the germline V gene. The CDR3 DNA reads TGTGCCAGCGAAGGGGGCCGGTCCTACAATGAGCAGTTCTTC. Translation: CASEGGRSYNEQFF.